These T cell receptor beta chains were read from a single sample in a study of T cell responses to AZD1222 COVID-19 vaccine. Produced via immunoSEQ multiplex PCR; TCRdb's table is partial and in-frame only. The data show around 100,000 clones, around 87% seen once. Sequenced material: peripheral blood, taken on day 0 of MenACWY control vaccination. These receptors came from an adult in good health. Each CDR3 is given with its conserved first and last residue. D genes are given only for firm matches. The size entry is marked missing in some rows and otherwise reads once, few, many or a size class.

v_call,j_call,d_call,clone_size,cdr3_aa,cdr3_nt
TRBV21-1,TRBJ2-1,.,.,CASPPGLGDSYNEQFF,TGTGCCAGTCCGCCCGGACTGGGGGACTCCTACAATGAGCAGTTCTTC
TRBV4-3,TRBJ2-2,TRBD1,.,CASSQGGQGGRDSGELFF,TGCGCCAGCAGCCAAGGGGGACAGGGAGGAAGGGATTCCGGGGAGCTGTTTTTT
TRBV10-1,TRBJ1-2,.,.,CASSNSNYGYTF,TGCGCCAGCAGCAACAGTAACTATGGCTACACCTTC
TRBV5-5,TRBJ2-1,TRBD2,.,CASSYRTSGYSYNEQFF,TGTGCCAGCAGCTATAGGACTAGCGGGTACTCCTACAATGAGCAGTTCTTC
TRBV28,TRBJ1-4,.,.,CASNSPIRGPTNEKLFF,TGTGCCAGCAACTCCCCTATACGGGGGCCAACTAATGAAAAACTGTTTTTT
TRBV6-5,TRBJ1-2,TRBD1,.,CASSDRGGYTF,TGTGCCAGCTCGGACAGGGGTGGCTACACCTTC
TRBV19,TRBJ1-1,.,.,CASRVTANTEAFF,TGTGCCAGTAGGGTTACAGCGAACACTGAAGCTTTCTTT
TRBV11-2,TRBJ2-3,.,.,CASSFSGVADTQYF,TGTGCCAGCAGCTTCAGTGGGGTTGCGGATACGCAGTATTTT
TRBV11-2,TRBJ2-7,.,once,CASSLRPSSYEQYF,TGTGCCAGCAGCTTACGTCCTAGCAGCTACGAGCAGTACTTC
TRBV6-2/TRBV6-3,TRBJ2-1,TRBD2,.,CASSYLGTRYNEQFF,TGTGCCAGCAGTTACCTCGGGACTAGATACAATGAGCAGTTCTTC
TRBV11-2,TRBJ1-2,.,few,CASSSDNYGYTF,TGTGCCAGCAGCTCCGATAACTATGGCTACACCTTC
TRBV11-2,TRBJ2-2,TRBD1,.,CASSIWTGSTGELFF,TGTGCCAGCAGCATCTGGACAGGGAGCACCGGGGAGCTGTTTTTT
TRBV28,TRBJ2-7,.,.,CASSQSLRSYEQYF,TGTGCCAGCAGTCAGAGCCTAAGATCCTACGAGCAGTACTTC
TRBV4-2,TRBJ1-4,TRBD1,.,CASSRGQGEEKLFF,TGTGCCAGCAGCCGGGGACAGGGGGAAGAAAAACTGTTTTTT
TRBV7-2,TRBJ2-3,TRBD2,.,CASSRGLAGEDTQYF,TGTGCCAGCAGCCGGGGACTAGCGGGAGAGGATACGCAGTATTTT
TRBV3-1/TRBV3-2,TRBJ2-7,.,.,CASSQDSRIGQYF,TGTGCCAGCAGCCAAGATTCTCGGATCGGGCAGTACTTC
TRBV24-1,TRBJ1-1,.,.,CATSDFRSPQKAFF,TGTGCCACCAGTGATTTTCGGTCACCCCAAAAGGCTTTCTTT
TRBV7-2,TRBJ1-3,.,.,CASRDTGIASGNTIYF,TGTGCCAGCAGGGATACCGGGATCGCCTCTGGAAACACCATATATTTT
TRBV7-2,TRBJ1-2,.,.,CASSLLGMGGYTF,TGTGCCAGCAGCTTACTAGGGATGGGGGGCTACACCTTC
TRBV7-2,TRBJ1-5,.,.,CASSLGGVVGNQPQHF,TGTGCCAGCAGCTTAGGTGGGGTTGTAGGCAATCAGCCCCAGCATTTT
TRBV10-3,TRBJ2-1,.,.,CATAGGIDNEQFF,TGTGCCACCGCAGGGGGGATCGACAATGAGCAGTTCTTC
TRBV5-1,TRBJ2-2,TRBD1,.,CASSLETGGRGGELFF,TGCGCCAGCAGCTTGGAGACAGGGGGCAGAGGCGGGGAGCTGTTTTTT
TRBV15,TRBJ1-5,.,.,CATSPPPRRGINQPQHF,TGTGCCACCAGCCCCCCTCCTCGGCGGGGAATCAATCAGCCCCAGCATTTT
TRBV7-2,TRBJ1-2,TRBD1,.,CASSPHSGQGSGYTF,TGTGCCAGCAGCCCTCACTCAGGACAGGGAAGCGGCTACACCTTC
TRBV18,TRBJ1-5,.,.,CASSPLSGRNQPQHF,TGTGCCAGCTCACCTTTATCTGGGAGGAACCAGCCCCAGCATTTT
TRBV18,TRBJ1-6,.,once,CASSPPRHQGLSPLHF,TGTGCCAGCTCACCACCGCGGCACCAGGGACTCTCACCCCTCCACTTT
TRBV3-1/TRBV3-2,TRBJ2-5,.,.,CASSQDRVRLAPRTQYF,TGTGCCAGCAGCCAAGATCGGGTGAGGTTGGCTCCCCGGACCCAGTACTTC
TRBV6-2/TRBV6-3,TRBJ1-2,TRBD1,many,CASSPGTGDSYGYTF,TGTGCCAGCAGCCCCGGGACAGGGGACAGCTATGGCTACACCTTC
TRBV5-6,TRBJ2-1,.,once,CASSWGPNNEQFF,TGTGCCAGCAGCTGGGGACCGAACAATGAGCAGTTCTTC
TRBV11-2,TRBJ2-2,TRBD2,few,CASSPPTRGGARDTGELFF,TGTGCCAGCAGCCCCCCTACTCGGGGGGGGGCCCGGGACACCGGGGAGCTGTTTTTT
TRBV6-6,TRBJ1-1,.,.,CASSYAGANTEAFF,TGTGCCAGCAGTTACGCAGGGGCGAACACTGAAGCTTTCTTT
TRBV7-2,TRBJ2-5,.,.,CASSLAGVETQYF,TGTGCCAGCAGCTTAGCGGGAGTGGAGACCCAGTACTTC
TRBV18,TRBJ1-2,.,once,CASSPVAQGNYGYTF,TGTGCCAGCTCACCTGTGGCCCAAGGGAACTATGGCTACACCTTC
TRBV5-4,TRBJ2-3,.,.,CASSLVRGDTQYF,TGTGCCAGCAGCTTGGTCCGGGGAGATACGCAGTATTTT
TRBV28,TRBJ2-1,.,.,CASGSPTGNEQFF,TGTGCCAGCGGGAGCCCGACGGGGAATGAGCAGTTCTTC
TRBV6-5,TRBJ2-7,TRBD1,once,CASSSDRGSYEQYF,TGTGCCAGCAGTTCGGACAGGGGGTCCTACGAGCAGTACTTC
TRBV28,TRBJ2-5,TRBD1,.,CASSPQGARETQYF,TGTGCCAGCAGTCCCCAGGGGGCGCGGGAGACCCAGTACTTC
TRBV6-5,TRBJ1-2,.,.,CASTTPRTVDGYTF,TGTGCCAGCACCACGCCAAGGACGGTGGATGGCTACACCTTC
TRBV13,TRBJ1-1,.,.,CASSLGFVDPEAFF,TGTGCCAGCAGCTTAGGCTTTGTGGACCCTGAAGCTTTCTTT
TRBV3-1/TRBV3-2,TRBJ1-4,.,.,CASSQDLASNEKLFF,TGTGCCAGCAGCCAAGATTTGGCATCTAATGAAAAACTGTTTTTT
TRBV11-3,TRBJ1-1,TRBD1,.,CASSPGDSHTEAFF,TGTGCCAGCAGCCCGGGGGACAGTCACACTGAAGCTTTCTTT
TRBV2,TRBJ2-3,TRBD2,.,CASSPGTSGSADTQYF,TGTGCCAGCAGTCCGGGGACTAGCGGGAGTGCAGATACGCAGTATTTT
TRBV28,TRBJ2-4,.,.,CASSLLSPTTAIAKNIQYF,TGTGCCAGCAGTTTACTGTCACCAACCACAGCGATAGCCAAAAACATTCAGTACTTC
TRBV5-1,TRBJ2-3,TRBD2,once,CASSPPAGEADTQYF,TGCGCCAGCAGTCCTCCAGCGGGGGAGGCCGATACGCAGTATTTT